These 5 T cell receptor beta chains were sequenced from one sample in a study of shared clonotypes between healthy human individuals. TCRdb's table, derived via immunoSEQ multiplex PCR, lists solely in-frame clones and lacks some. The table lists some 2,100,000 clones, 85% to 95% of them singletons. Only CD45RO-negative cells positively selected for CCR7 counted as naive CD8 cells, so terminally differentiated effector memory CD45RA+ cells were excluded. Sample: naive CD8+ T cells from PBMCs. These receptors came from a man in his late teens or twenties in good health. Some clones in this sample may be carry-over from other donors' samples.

The CDR3 bases are TGCGCCAGCAGTGAGGGTTCCAGGGATACTTACAATGAGCAGTTCTTC. Translation gives CASSEGSRDTYNEQFF. The chain has TRBV10-1 and TRBJ2-1; D possibly corresponds to TRBD1 (5 bases). The CDR3 loop spans 16 amino acids. Deletions cut 2 bases from V and 4 bases from J, with 15 bases between. The germline V gene encodes CDR1 WNHNN and CDR2 SYGVQD (reference sequence).

CDR3 region: CASSFKRGKSDEQYF. CDR3 nucleotide sequence: TGTGCCAGCAGTTTTAAGAGAGGGAAATCCGACGAGCAGTACTTC. The rearrangement links TRBV27 to TRBJ2-7, with D possibly matching TRBD2 (5 bases). Trimming took 3 bases from V and 5 from J, leaving 17 bases between them. CDR1 is MNHEY and CDR2 is SMNVEV in the germline V gene (reference sequence). This CDR3 has 15 residues.

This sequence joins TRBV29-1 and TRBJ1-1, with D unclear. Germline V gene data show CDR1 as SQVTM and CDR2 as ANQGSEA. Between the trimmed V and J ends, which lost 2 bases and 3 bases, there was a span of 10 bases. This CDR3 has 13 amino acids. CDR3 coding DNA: TGCAGCGTTGAACTGACCGGAGACACTGAAGCTTTCTTT. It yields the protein CSVELTGDTEAFF.

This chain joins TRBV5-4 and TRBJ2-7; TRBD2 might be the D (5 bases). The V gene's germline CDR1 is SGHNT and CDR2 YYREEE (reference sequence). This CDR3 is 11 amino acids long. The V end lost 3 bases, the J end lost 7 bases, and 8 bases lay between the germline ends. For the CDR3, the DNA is TGTGCCAGCAGCTCCACGGGGGAGCAGTACTTC. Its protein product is CASSSTGEQYF.

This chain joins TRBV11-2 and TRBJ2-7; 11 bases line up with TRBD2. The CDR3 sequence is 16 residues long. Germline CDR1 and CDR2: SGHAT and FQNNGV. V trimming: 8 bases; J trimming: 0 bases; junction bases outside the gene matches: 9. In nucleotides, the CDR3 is TGTGCCAGCGCCACAACTAGCGGGAGTTTCTCCTACGAGCAGTACTTC. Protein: CASATTSGSFSYEQYF.